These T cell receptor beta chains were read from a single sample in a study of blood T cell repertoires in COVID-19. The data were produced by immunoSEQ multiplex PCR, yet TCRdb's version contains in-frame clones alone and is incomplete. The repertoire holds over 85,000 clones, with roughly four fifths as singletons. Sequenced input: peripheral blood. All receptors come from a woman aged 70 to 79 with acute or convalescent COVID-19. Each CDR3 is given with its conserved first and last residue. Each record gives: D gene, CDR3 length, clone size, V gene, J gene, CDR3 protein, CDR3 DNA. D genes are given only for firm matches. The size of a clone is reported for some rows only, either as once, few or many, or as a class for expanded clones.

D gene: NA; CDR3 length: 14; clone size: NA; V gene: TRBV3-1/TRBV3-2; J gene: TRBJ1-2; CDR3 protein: CASSQDLRNYGYTF; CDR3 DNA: TGTGCCAGCAGCCAAGATTTGCGGAACTATGGCTACACCTTC
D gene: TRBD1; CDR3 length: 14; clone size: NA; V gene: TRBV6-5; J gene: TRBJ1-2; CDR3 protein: CASRKDRQNYGYTF; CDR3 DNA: TGTGCCAGCAGGAAGGACAGGCAAAACTATGGCTACACCTTC
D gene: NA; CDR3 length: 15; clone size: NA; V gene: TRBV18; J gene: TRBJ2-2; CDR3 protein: CASSPSTGNTGELFF; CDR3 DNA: TGTGCCAGCTCACCTTCAACAGGGAACACCGGGGAGCTGTTTTTT
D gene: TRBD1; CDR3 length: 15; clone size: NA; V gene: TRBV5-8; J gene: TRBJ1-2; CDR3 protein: CASSSRDRVGYGYTF; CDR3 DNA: TGTGCCAGCAGCTCACGGGACAGGGTCGGCTATGGCTACACCTTC
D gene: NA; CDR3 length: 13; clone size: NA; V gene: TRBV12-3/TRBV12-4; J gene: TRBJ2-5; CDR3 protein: CASSPIREGTQYF; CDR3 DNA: TGTGCCAGCAGCCCTATACGGGAAGGGACCCAGTACTTC
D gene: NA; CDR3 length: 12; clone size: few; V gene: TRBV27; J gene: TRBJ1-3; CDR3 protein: CASDSSGNTIYF; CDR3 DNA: TGTGCCAGCGACAGCTCTGGAAACACCATATATTTT
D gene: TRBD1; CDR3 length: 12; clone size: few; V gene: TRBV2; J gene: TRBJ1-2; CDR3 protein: CASEDRGYGYTF; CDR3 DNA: TGTGCCAGCGAGGACAGGGGATATGGCTACACCTTC
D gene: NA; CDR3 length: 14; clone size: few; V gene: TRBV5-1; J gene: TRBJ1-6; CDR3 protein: CASSLEGDNSPLHF; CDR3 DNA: TGCGCCAGCAGCTTGGAAGGGGATAATTCACCCCTCCACTTT
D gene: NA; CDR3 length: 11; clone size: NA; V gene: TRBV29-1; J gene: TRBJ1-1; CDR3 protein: CTGTSNTEAFF; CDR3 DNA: TGCACTGGGACATCAAACACTGAAGCTTTCTTT
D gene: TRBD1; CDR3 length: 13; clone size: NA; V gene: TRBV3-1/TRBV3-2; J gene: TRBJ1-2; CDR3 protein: CASSRQGAEGYTF; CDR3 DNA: TGTGCCAGCAGCCGACAGGGGGCGGAAGGCTACACCTTC
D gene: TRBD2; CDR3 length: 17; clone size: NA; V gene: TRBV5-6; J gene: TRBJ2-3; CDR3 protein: CASSLAIGGGAGDTQYF; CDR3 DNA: TGTGCCAGCAGCTTGGCGATCGGCGGGGGGGCCGGAGATACGCAGTATTTT
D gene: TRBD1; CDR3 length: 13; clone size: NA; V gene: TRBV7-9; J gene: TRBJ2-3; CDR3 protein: CASSSRGPDTQYF; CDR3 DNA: TGTGCCAGCAGTTCAAGGGGGCCAGATACGCAGTATTTT
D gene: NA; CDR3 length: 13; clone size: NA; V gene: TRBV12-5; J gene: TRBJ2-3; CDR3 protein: CASGYGVPDTQYF; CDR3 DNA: TGTGCTAGTGGTTACGGGGTCCCAGATACGCAGTATTTT
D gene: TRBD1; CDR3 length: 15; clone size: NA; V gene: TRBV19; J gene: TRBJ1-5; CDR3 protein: CASSIPGTGNQPQHF; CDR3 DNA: TGTGCCAGTAGTATACCTGGGACAGGCAATCAGCCCCAGCATTTT
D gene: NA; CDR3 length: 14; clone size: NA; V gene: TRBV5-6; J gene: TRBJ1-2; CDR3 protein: CASSPTDRNYGYTF; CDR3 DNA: TGTGCCAGCAGCCCCACGGACAGAAACTATGGCTACACCTTC
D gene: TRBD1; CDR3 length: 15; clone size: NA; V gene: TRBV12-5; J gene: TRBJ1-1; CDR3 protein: CASGKDRPRQTEAFF; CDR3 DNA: TGTGCTAGTGGCAAGGACAGGCCAAGGCAGACTGAAGCTTTCTTT
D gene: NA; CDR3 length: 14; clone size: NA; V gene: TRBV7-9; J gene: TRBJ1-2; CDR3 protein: CASSLDRGTYGYTF; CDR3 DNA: TGTGCCAGCAGCTTAGATCGGGGTACCTACGGCTACACCTTC
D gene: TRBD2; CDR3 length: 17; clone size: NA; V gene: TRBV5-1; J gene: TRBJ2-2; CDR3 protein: CASSPLAGVPGTGELFF; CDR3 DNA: TGCGCCAGCAGCCCACTAGCGGGGGTCCCGGGGACCGGGGAGCTGTTTTTT
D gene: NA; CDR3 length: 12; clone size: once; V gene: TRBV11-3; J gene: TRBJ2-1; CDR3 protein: CASSHRWNEQFF; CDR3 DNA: TGTGCCAGCAGCCACCGGTGGAATGAGCAGTTCTTC
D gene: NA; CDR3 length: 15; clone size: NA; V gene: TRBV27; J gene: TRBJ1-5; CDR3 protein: CASSLNRVGNQPQHF; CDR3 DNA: TGTGCCAGCAGTTTAAACAGGGTAGGCAATCAGCCCCAGCATTTT
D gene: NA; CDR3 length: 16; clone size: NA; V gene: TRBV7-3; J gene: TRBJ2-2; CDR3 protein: CASSLSVGTHTGELFF; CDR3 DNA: TGTGCCAGCAGCTTAAGCGTTGGGACTCACACCGGGGAGCTGTTTTTT
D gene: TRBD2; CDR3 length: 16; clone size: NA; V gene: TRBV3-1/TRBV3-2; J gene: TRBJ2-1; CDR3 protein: CASSQSSGGWQIEQFF; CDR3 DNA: TGTGCCAGCAGCCAATCTAGCGGGGGGTGGCAAATTGAGCAGTTCTTC
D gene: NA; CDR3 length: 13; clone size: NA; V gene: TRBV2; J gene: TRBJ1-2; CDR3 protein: CASSLQPLYGYTF; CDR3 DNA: TGTGCCAGCAGTCTACAGCCGCTCTATGGCTACACCTTC
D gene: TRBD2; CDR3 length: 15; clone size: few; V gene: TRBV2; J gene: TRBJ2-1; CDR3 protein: CASNLGLESYNEQFF; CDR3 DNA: TGTGCCAGCAACCTGGGACTAGAGTCTTACAATGAGCAGTTCTTC
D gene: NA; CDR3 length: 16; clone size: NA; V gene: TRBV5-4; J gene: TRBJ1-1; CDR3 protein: CASTTDPTGVNTEAFF; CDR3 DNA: TGTGCCAGCACCACTGACCCGACGGGAGTCAACACTGAAGCTTTCTTT
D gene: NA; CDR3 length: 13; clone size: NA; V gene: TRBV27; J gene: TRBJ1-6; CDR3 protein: CASREMGGTPLHF; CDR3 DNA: TGTGCCAGCCGGGAGATGGGGGGTACACCCCTCCACTTT
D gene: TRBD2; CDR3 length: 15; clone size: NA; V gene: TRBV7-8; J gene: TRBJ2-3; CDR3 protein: CASSFLAGSTDTQYF; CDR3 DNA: TGTGCCAGCAGCTTTCTAGCGGGAAGCACAGATACGCAGTATTTT
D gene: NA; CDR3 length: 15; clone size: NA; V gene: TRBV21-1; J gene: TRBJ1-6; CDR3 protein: CASSKPDRGNSPLHF; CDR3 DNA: TGTGCCAGCAGCAAACCCGACAGGGGGAATTCACCCCTCCACTTT
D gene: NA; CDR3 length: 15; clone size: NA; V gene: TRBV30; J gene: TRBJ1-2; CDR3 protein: CAWRVGGLAGYGYTF; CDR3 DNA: TGTGCCTGGAGGGTTGGAGGGTTGGCCGGTTATGGCTACACCTTC
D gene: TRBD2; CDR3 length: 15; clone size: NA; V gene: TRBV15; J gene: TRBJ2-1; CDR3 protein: CATSRDSGGYNEQFF; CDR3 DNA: TGTGCCACCAGCAGAGATAGCGGGGGATATAATGAGCAGTTCTTC
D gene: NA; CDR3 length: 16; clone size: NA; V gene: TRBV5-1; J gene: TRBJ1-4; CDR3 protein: CASSLAAGSGGEKLFF; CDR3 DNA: TGCGCCAGCAGCTTGGCCGCGGGGAGTGGGGGAGAAAAACTGTTTTTT
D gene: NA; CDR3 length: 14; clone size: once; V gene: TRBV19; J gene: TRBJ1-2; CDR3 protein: CASSIAGANYGYTF; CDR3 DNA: TGTGCCAGTAGTATAGCGGGAGCTAACTATGGCTACACCTTC
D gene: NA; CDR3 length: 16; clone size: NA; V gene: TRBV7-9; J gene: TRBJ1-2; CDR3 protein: CASSPGGGAWRDGYTF; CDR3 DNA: TGTGCCAGCAGCCCCGGGGGGGGCGCTTGGAGGGATGGCTACACCTTC
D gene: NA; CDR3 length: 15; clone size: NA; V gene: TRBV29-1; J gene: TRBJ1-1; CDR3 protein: CSYNGGKGRETEAFF; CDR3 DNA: TGCAGCTACAACGGAGGGAAGGGAAGGGAAACTGAAGCTTTCTTT
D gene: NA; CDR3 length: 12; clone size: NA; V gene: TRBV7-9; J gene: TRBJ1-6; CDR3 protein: CASRLLSSPLHF; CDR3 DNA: TGTGCCAGCAGATTACTAAGTTCACCCCTCCACTTT
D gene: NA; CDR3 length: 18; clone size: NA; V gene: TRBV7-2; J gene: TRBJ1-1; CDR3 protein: CASSLGSGMGSGGTEAFF; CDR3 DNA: TGTGCCAGCAGCTTAGGTTCGGGGATGGGCTCGGGGGGCACTGAAGCTTTCTTT
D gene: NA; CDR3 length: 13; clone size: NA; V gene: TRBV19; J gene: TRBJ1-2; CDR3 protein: CASTANREYGYTF; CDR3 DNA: TGTGCCAGTACTGCAAACAGAGAGTATGGCTACACCTTC
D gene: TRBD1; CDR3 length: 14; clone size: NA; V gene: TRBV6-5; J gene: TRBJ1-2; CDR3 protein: CASSFRQGAWGYTF; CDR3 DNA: TGTGCCAGCAGTTTCAGACAGGGGGCGTGGGGCTACACCTTC
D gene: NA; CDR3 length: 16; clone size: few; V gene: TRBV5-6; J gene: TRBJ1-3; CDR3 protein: CASSLDPRSPGNTIYF; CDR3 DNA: TGTGCCAGCAGCTTGGACCCGAGGAGCCCTGGAAACACCATATATTTT
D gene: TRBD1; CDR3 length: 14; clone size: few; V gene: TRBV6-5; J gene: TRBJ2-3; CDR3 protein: CASSTGTDTDTQYF; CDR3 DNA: TGTGCCAGCAGTACCGGGACAGACACAGATACGCAGTATTTT
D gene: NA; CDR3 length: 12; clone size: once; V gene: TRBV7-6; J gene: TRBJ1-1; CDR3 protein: CASSFSNTEAFF; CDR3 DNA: TGTGCCAGCAGCTTCTCGAACACTGAAGCTTTCTTT
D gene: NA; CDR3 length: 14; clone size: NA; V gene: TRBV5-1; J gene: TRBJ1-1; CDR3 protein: CASGGGPGNTEAFF; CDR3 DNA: TGCGCCAGCGGAGGCGGACCGGGGAACACTGAAGCTTTCTTT
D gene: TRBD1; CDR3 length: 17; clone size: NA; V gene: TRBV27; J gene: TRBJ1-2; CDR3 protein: CASSLAEDRGGYYGYTF; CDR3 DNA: TGTGCCAGCAGTTTAGCTGAGGACAGGGGAGGATACTATGGCTACACCTTC
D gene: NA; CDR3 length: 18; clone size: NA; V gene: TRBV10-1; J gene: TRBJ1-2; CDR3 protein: CASSEGKERGHLNYGYTF; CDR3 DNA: TGCGCCAGCAGTGAGGGTAAAGAAAGGGGTCATCTTAACTATGGCTACACCTTC
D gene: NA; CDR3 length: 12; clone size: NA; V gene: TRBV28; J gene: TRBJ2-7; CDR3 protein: CASSQGNYEQYF; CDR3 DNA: TGTGCCAGCAGTCAGGGTAACTACGAGCAGTACTTC
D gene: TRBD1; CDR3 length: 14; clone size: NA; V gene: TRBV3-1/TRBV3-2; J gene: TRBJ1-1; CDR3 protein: CASSPGTGGDRAFF; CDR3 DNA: TGTGCCAGCAGCCCCGGGACAGGGGGAGATAGAGCTTTCTTT
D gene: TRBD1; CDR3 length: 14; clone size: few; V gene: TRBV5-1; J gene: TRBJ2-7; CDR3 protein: CASSPGTGGYEQYF; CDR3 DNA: TGCGCCAGCAGCCCCGGGACAGGGGGCTACGAGCAGTACTTC
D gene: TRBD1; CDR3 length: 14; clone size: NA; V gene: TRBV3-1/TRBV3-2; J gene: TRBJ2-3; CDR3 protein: CASSIRQGTDTQYF; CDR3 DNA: TGTGCCAGCAGCATTCGACAGGGTACAGATACGCAGTATTTT
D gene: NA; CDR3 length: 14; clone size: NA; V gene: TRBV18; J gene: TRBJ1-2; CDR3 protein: CASSPSPGISGYTF; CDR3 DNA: TGTGCCAGCTCACCATCCCCAGGAATCTCTGGCTACACCTTC
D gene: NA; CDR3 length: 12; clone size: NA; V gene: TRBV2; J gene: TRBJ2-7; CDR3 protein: CASSEQDYEQYF; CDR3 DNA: TGTGCCAGCAGTGAACAGGACTACGAGCAGTACTTC
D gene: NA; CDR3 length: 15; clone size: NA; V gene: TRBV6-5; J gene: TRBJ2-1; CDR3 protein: CASGSPTGSYNEQFF; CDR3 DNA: TGTGCCAGCGGCTCCCCTACGGGCTCCTACAATGAGCAGTTCTTC